Below are 20 T cell receptor beta chains sequenced from a single sample in a study of technical replicates of blood from several donors. The assay was immunoSEQ multiplex PCR, and TCRdb's table has in-frame clones only and misses some. The sample yields tens of thousands of clones, 90% to 95% seen once. The sample was T cells isolated from PBMCs. The receptors derive from a human donor in good health. Some clones in this sample may be carry-over from other donors' samples.

This clone was seen only once. This chain joins TRBV2 and TRBJ2-2; tentative D call: TRBD1 (6 bases). The CDR3 is made up of 14 amino acids. Germline values: CDR1 SNHLY, CDR2 FYNNEI. The V end lost 7 bases, the J end lost 1 base, and 10 bases lay between the germline ends. The CDR3 region has the DNA TGTGCCAGCACCGAGGACAGGAACACCGGGGAGCTGTTTTTT. This encodes CASTEDRNTGELFF.

The V gene is TRBV6-6, the J gene TRBJ2-1; 8 positions agree with TRBD2. With V trimmed by 2 bases and J by 7 bases, 10 bases remained unmatched. This CDR3 has 16 residues. Germline CDR1 is MNHNY and CDR2 is SVGAGI (reference sequence). The CDR3 sequence: CASSYSTRLAKNEQFF. CDR3 nucleotide sequence: TGTGCCAGCAGTTACAGTACGAGACTAGCGAAGAATGAGCAGTTCTTC.

The chain joins TRBV15 to TRBJ2-5; 9 bases are a match to TRBD2. The V segment lost 6 bases and the J segment 5 bases; nucleotides outside the gene matches: 7. Per germline, CDR1 LNHNV and CDR2 YYDKDF (reference sequence). This CDR3 region has 14 residues. CDR3 sequence (DNA): TGTGCCACCAGATCGACTAGCGGTGATGAGACCCAGTACTTC. Protein product: CATRSTSGDETQYF.

This clone was seen only a few times. V gene TRBV4-2 combines with J gene TRBJ2-7, with a possible D match to TRBD2 (5 bases). CDR3 length equals 13 residues. The germline CDR1 and CDR2 sequences are LGHNA and YNFKEQ. V was pared by 0 bases and J by 7 bases, with 10 bases between. The CDR3 protein is CASSQDFGREQYF. CDR3 DNA sequence: TGTGCCAGCAGCCAAGATTTTGGGAGAGAGCAGTACTTC.

The chain uses TRBV2 and TRBJ1-6, with D uncertain. V gave up 7 bases and J gave up 9 bases, with 10 bases separating them. The germline gives CDR1 SNHLY, CDR2 FYNNEI. CDR3 length: 12 residues. The CDR3 coding sequence is TGTGCCAGCAACGGACGGGGTTCACCCCTCCACTTT. Translating gives CASNGRGSPLHF. The whole variable domain, filled in from reference TRBV2 and TRBJ1-6, reads EPEVTQTPSHQVTQMGQEVILRCVPISNHLYFYWYRQILGQKVEFLVSFYNNEISEKSEIFDDQFSVERPDGSNFTLKIRSTKLEDSAMYFCASNGRGSPLHFGNGTRLTVT.

Here the CDR3 reads CASRIDRGEQYF. The CDR3 DNA sequence: TGCGCCAGCAGGATCGACAGGGGCGAGCAGTACTTC. The rearrangement links TRBV5-1 to TRBJ2-7; 8 bases match TRBD1. CDR1 is SGHRS, CDR2 YFSETQ, per germline. With 5 bases clipped from V and 6 bases from J, the junction kept 4 bases outside the gene matches. The CDR3 length is 12 residues.

There are a few counts of this clone. DNA of the CDR3: TGTGCCAGCGGGGGGGCTCACACTGAAGCTTTCTTT. Its protein product is CASGGAHTEAFF. This rearrangement joins TRBV25-1 to TRBJ1-1; a possible D gene is TRBD1 (6 bases). In germline, CDR1 is MGHDK, CDR2 SYGVNS. The CDR3 spans 12 residues. Trimming removed 8 bases at V and 3 bases at J, with 10 bases between.

V usage is TRBV29-1 and J usage is TRBJ2-5; D is unresolved. The CDR3 runs 13 residues. Trimming took off 6 bases at V and 5 bases at J, with 16 bases between the two ends. The V gene's germline CDR1 is SQVTM and CDR2 ANQGSEA. The CDR3 loop reads CSVASSGRETQYF. The CDR3, as DNA: TGCAGCGTCGCAAGTTCAGGTCGGGAGACCCAGTACTTC.

The chain uses TRBV4-2 and TRBJ2-3; D is possibly TRBD2 (5 bases). V was clipped by 0 bases and J by 0 bases, with 16 bases between them. The CDR3 spans 18 residues. The germline CDR1 and CDR2 sequences are LGHNA and YNFKEQ. For the CDR3, the DNA is TGTGCCAGCAGCCAAGAGGACGGGATAGCGTCTAGCACAGATACGCAGTATTTT. It codes for CASSQEDGIASSTDTQYF.

The V and J genes are TRBV6-4 and TRBJ1-1; perhaps TRBD1 as D (5 bases). CDR1 is MRHNA, CDR2 SNTAGT, per germline. This CDR3 comprises 22 residues. Trimming removed 0 bases from V and 2 bases from J, with 31 bases in between. CDR3 residues: CASSDSGGRFLLTLDLNTEAFF. For the CDR3, the DNA is TGTGCCAGCAGTGACTCGGGGGGACGATTTCTATTAACTCTGGACTTAAACACTGAAGCTTTCTTT.

J is TRBJ1-5 and V is TRBV7-3, with TRBD1 as a possible D gene (6 bases). Trimming pared 5 bases from V and 6 bases from J, leaving 14 bases between. The CDR3 consists of 14 residues. Germline lookup yields CDR1 SGHTA and CDR2 FQGTGA. CDR3 residues: CASSQQGASQPQHF. The CDR3 nucleotides read TGTGCCAGCAGCCAACAGGGTGCCAGTCAGCCCCAGCATTTT.

The chain has TRBV18 and TRBJ1-2; a possible D gene is TRBD1 (5 bases). Germline V gene data show CDR1 as KGHSH and CDR2 as LQKENI. This CDR3 comprises 13 residues. V was shortened by 2 bases and J by 5 bases, with 9 bases between the two germline ends. The CDR3 nucleotides are TGTGCCAGCTCACCAGCGACAGAGTATGGCTACACCTTC. It codes for CASSPATEYGYTF.

This chain connects TRBV4-2 to TRBJ2-7; the match to TRBD2 covers 9 bases. The length of the CDR3 is 14 residues. The germline V gene has CDR1 LGHNA and CDR2 YNFKEQ. The J segment lost 6 bases and the V segment lost 3 bases, leaving 6 bases of the junction unmatched. This chain's CDR3 is CASSQRGGFTEQYF. CDR3 DNA: TGTGCCAGCAGCCAGCGGGGGGGTTTTACCGAGCAGTACTTC.

This clone was seen a few times. The V gene is TRBV5-6, the J gene TRBJ1-1, with TRBD1 identical over 7 bases. Per the germline V gene, CDR1 is SGHDT and CDR2 is YYEEEE. V gave up 0 bases and J gave up 11 bases; unmatched junction bases: 10. The length of the CDR3 is 14 residues. CDR3 bases: TGTGCCAGCAGCTTGGCTCGAGGAGGGGGCTGGGCTTTCTTT. It yields the protein CASSLARGGGWAFF.

CDR3 DNA: TGCGCCAGCAGCTTGGTGCAGGGTACCTACGAGCAGTACTTC. As protein: CASSLVQGTYEQYF. V usage is TRBV5-1 and J usage is TRBJ2-7; perhaps TRBD1 as D (5 bases). Looked up from germline, CDR1 is SGHRS and CDR2 is YFSETQ. The length of the CDR3 is 14 residues. The V end was cut by 0 bases, the J end by 2 bases, with 9 bases between.

The rearrangement links TRBV9 to TRBJ1-1; no clear D. CDR1 and CDR2 (germline): SGDLS, YYNGEE. Trimming left V 0 bases short and J 1 base short, with 7 bases between. The CDR3 sequence is 14 residues long. CDR3 sequence reads: CASSVGVENTEAFF. The CDR3 DNA sequence: TGTGCCAGCAGCGTAGGCGTAGAGAACACTGAAGCTTTCTTT.

The J gene is TRBJ1-1, the V gene TRBV7-6; perhaps TRBD1 as D (6 bases). Germline assignment: CDR1 SGHVS and CDR2 FNYEAQ. CDR3 length: 15 residues. V lost 1 base and J 4 bases, leaving 13 bases between the germline ends. CDR3 amino acids: CASSLGQGFGTEAFF. The CDR3 region has the DNA TGTGCCAGCAGCTTAGGGCAGGGGTTTGGCACTGAAGCTTTCTTT. Combining the CDR3 with reference TRBV7-6 and TRBJ1-1 gives the whole variable domain GAGVSQSPRYKVTKRGQDVALRCDPISGHVSLYWYRQALGQGPEFLTYFNYEAQQDKSGLPNDRFSAERPEGSISTLTIQRTEQRDSAMYRCASSLGQGFGTEAFFGQGTRLTVV.

J is TRBJ2-5 and V is TRBV6-5; TRBD1 is a possible D gene (5 bases). CDR3 size: 14 residues. CDR1 is MNHEY and CDR2 is SVGAGI in the germline V gene. The V and J ends lost 2 bases and 2 bases respectively, with 9 bases between them. The CDR3, as DNA: TGTGCCAGCAGTTACCAGGGCGTACAAGAGACCCAGTACTTC. This codes for CASSYQGVQETQYF.

The rearrangement uses TRBV27 and TRBJ2-5; D is perhaps TRBD1 (5 bases). CDR1 MNHEY and CDR2 SMNVEV come from the germline V gene (reference sequence). The V gene lost 0 bases and the J gene lost 5 bases, with 10 bases spanning the gap. The CDR3 spans 14 residues. The CDR3 coding sequence is TGTGCCAGCAGTTTATCCAGGGTGCCTGAGACCCAGTACTTC. Translating gives CASSLSRVPETQYF.

The chain is built from TRBV4-1 and TRBJ2-6; unclear D gene. The CDR3 has 18 residues. The V end lost 0 bases, the J end lost 0 bases, and 12 bases lay between the germline ends. The V gene's germline CDR1 is MGHRA and CDR2 YSYEKL. This CDR3 reads CASSQDYEDSSGANVLTF. DNA of the CDR3: TGCGCCAGCAGCCAAGATTACGAAGATAGCTCTGGGGCCAACGTCCTGACTTTC.